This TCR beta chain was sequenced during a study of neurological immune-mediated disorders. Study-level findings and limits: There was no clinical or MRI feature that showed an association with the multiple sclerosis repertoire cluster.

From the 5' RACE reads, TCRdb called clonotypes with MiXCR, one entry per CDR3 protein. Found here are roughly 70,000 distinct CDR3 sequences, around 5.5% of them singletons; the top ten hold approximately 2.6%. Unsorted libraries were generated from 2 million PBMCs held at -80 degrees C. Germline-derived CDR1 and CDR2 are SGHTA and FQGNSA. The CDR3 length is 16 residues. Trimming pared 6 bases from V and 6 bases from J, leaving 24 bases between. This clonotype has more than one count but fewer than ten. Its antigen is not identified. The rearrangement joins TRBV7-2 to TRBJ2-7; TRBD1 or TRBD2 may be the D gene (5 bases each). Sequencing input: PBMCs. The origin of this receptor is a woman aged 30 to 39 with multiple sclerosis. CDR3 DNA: TGTGCCAGCAGGGTCGGGGCCATGGGGGATCTCGGCGAGCAGTACTTC. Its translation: CASRVGAMGDLGEQYF. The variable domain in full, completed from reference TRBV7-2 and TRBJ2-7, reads GAGVSQSPSNKVTEKGKDVELRCDPISGHTALYWYRQSLGQGLEFLIYFQGNSAPDKSGLPSDRFSAERTGGSVSTLTIQRTQQEDSAVYLCASRVGAMGDLGEQYFGPGTRLTVT.